The 7 T cell receptor beta chains reported below all come from one sample, sequenced in a study of shared clonotypes between healthy human individuals. TCRdb keeps only in-frame clones here, not all; method: immunoSEQ multiplex PCR. The repertoire holds roughly 410,000 clones, with 90% to 97% as singletons. Sequencing was performed on memory CD8+ T cells sorted from blood. Subset reported: CD45RO+ cells pooled with CCR7-negative TemRA cells. The receptors shown here come from a man aged 30 to 45 in good health.

The CDR3 reads CASGTSGISSTFF. CDR3 nucleotides: TGTGCCTCCGGGACTAGCGGGATCTCGAGCACGTTCTTC. The V gene is TRBV10-3, the J gene TRBJ2-1, with 13 bases lining up with TRBD2. The CDR3 runs 13 residues. The V gene end was trimmed by 11 bases and the J gene end by 15 bases; junction bases not matched to a gene: 13. Per the germline V gene, CDR1 is ENHRY and CDR2 is SYGVKD.

The chain couples TRBV28 to TRBJ1-5, with D uncertain. CDR1 and CDR2 from the germline V gene are MDHEN and SYDVKM. Trimming cost V 5 bases and J 1 base, with 27 bases left between them. The CDR3 is 20 amino acids. The CDR3 reads CASSPIAGVSSIMSNQPQHF. CDR3 nucleotide sequence: TGTGCCAGCAGTCCTATTGCCGGGGTCTCCTCTATTATGAGCAATCAGCCCCAGCATTTT.

V and J are TRBV11-2 and TRBJ2-7; 10 bases match TRBD1. Germline V CDR1 and CDR2: SGHAT, FQNNGV. The CDR3 sequence is 15 residues long. V trimming: 3 bases; J trimming: 4 bases; junction bases outside the gene matches: 6. CDR3 sequence reads: CASSFRGTGEYEQYF. The CDR3 coding sequence is TGTGCCAGCAGCTTCCGGGGGACAGGGGAATACGAGCAGTACTTC.

This chain connects TRBV28 to TRBJ2-1; the match to TRBD2 covers 8 bases. From germline, CDR1 is MDHEN and CDR2 SYDVKM. The CDR3 extends over 15 amino acids. J was trimmed by 6 bases and V by 3 bases; bases with no gene match: 7. This CDR3 is CASSFRRGDVNEQFF. The CDR3 nucleotides are TGTGCCAGCAGTTTCAGGCGGGGGGACGTCAATGAGCAGTTCTTC.

J is TRBJ2-7 and V is TRBV6-5; no reliable D call. Germline V gene data show CDR1 as MNHEY and CDR2 as SVGAGI. CDR3 length: 11 amino acids. V gave up 6 bases and J gave up 4 bases, with 7 bases separating them. For the CDR3, the DNA is TGTGCCAGCAGGGTAAATTACGAGCAGTACTTC. Its protein product is CASRVNYEQYF.

This sequence joins TRBV7-6 and TRBJ1-1, with unresolved D. Germline V gene lookup returns CDR1 SGHVS and CDR2 FNYEAQ. V was clipped by 3 bases and J by 5 bases, with 10 bases between them. The CDR3 has 13 residues. The CDR3 region is CASSFGSWTEAFF. The CDR3 DNA follows: TGTGCCAGCAGCTTCGGGTCATGGACTGAAGCTTTCTTT.

This chain uses TRBV6-6 with TRBJ1-3, with no clear D. The CDR3 has 15 amino acids. V was cut by 0 bases and J by 4 bases, with 10 bases left in between. CDR1 and CDR2 from the germline V gene are MNHNY and SVGAGI (reference sequence). The CDR3 region is CASSYSEATGNTIYF. CDR3 coding DNA: TGTGCCAGCAGTTACTCCGAGGCTACGGGAAACACCATATATTTT.